These T cell receptor beta chains were read from a single sample in a study of cytomegalovirus exposure and HLA in healthy donors. The table came from immunoSEQ multiplex PCR; TCRdb's copy has only in-frame clones and leaves some out. This table holds fewer than 250,000 clones, 80% to 90% found once. The sample consisted of PBMCs. These receptors all come from a woman aged 18 to 35 in good health and CMV-seropositive. The CDR3 runs from the conserved cysteine through the conserved F or W. D genes are given only for firm matches. Clone size appears in some rows only: once, few, many, or a class for an expanded clone.

NA TRBJ1-5 TRBV30 NA CAWTVYWTSNQPQHF TGTGCCTGGACCGTGTACTGGACATCTAATCAGCCCCAGCATTTT
NA TRBJ1-4 TRBV2 NA CASSVSGTTNEKLFF TGTGCCAGCAGTGTGTCGGGAACAACTAATGAAAAACTGTTTTTT
NA TRBJ2-1 TRBV7-9 NA CASSHLDRLLNEQFF TGTGCCAGCAGCCACCTCGACAGGCTCCTAAATGAGCAGTTCTTC
NA TRBJ2-7 TRBV6-1 NA CASSEERGYEQYF TGTGCCAGCAGTGAAGAAAGGGGCTACGAGCAGTACTTC
NA TRBJ2-5 TRBV4-1 TRBD2 CASSQASSGSFKYF TGCGCCAGCAGCCAAGCGTCTAGCGGGAGCTTCAAGTACTTC
NA TRBJ1-5 TRBV4-1 TRBD1 CASSHHHLVGTGSNQPQHF TGCGCCAGCAGCCATCACCACTTGGTCGGGACAGGGAGCAATCAGCCCCAGCATTTT
NA TRBJ1-4 TRBV5-4 TRBD1 CASSPGGQGRNEKLFF TGTGCCAGCAGCCCGGGGGGACAGGGAAGGAATGAAAAACTGTTTTTT
NA TRBJ2-3 TRBV27 TRBD2 CASSPSSGRGTDTQYF TGTGCCAGCAGTCCCTCTAGCGGGAGGGGCACAGATACGCAGTATTTT
NA TRBJ1-2 TRBV2 TRBD1 CASAGWTGGYKDYGYTF TGTGCGAGCGCAGGGTGGACAGGCGGATATAAGGACTATGGCTACACCTTC
once TRBJ1-5 TRBV2 NA CASSEQSRQPQHF TGTGCCAGCAGTGAACAATCTCGGCAGCCCCAGCATTTT
once TRBJ1-2 TRBV6-1 NA CASMKDGSGEGYTF TGTGCCAGCATGAAGGACGGCTCCGGGGAAGGCTACACCTTC
NA TRBJ1-5 TRBV28 TRBD1 CASTPGTGLNQPQHF TGTGCCAGCACCCCCGGGACAGGGCTCAATCAGCCCCAGCATTTT
NA TRBJ1-2 TRBV5-1 NA CASSLGQGSNYGYTF TGCGCCAGCAGCTTGGGGCAGGGGTCTAACTATGGCTACACCTTC
NA TRBJ2-2 TRBV4-2 TRBD2 CASSHLRGRKDTGELFF TGTGCCAGCAGCCACTTGCGGGGGAGGAAAGACACCGGGGAGCTGTTTTTT
NA TRBJ2-7 TRBV11-3 TRBD1 CASSSGPGQGAYEQYF TGTGCCAGCAGCTCTGGACCGGGACAGGGGGCCTACGAGCAGTACTTC
NA TRBJ2-1 TRBV5-4 TRBD2 CASSPGLAEQFF TGTGCCAGCAGCCCGGGACTAGCGGAGCAGTTCTTC
once TRBJ2-3 TRBV11-2 TRBD2 CASSSLAGRGFDTQYF TGTGCCAGCAGCTCCCTAGCGGGAAGGGGGTTCGATACGCAGTATTTT
few TRBJ2-2 TRBV19 NA CASSIHINTGELFF TGTGCCAGTAGTATTCACATTAACACCGGGGAGCTGTTTTTT
NA TRBJ2-1 TRBV11-1 TRBD1 CASSPGQGGLNEQFF TGTGCCAGCAGCCCTGGACAGGGGGGACTCAATGAGCAGTTCTTC
NA TRBJ2-1 TRBV9 TRBD2 CASSPRLAGGGTYNEQFF TGTGCCAGCAGCCCCCGACTAGCGGGAGGAGGAACCTACAATGAGCAGTTCTTC
NA TRBJ1-1 TRBV6-5 NA CASSRGMNTEAFF TGTGCCAGCAGTCGGGGTATGAACACTGAAGCTTTCTTT
NA TRBJ1-4 TRBV23-1 TRBD1 CASSPTGTGFGKLFF TGCGCCAGCAGTCCCACCGGGACAGGTTTTGGAAAGCTGTTTTTT
NA TRBJ2-7 TRBV4-1 NA CASSQDSGGWEQYF TGCGCCAGCAGCCAAGATTCTGGCGGATGGGAGCAGTACTTC
few TRBJ1-2 TRBV18 NA CASSLPVGRANYGYTF TGTGCCAGCTCACTCCCGGTGGGGAGGGCTAACTATGGCTACACCTTC
NA TRBJ1-1 TRBV9 TRBD1 CASSLRQGSEAFF TGTGCCAGCAGCCTTAGACAGGGCTCTGAAGCTTTCTTT
NA TRBJ1-2 TRBV4-1 TRBD1 CASSQGTGVRSYGYTF TGCGCCAGCAGCCAAGGGACAGGGGTTAGAAGCTATGGCTACACCTTC
NA TRBJ2-2 TRBV19 NA CASRRSTGELFF TGTGCCAGTAGGAGGAGCACCGGGGAGCTGTTTTTT
NA TRBJ2-1 TRBV10-1 NA CASSRAYNEQFF TGCGCCAGCAGCCGGGCCTACAATGAGCAGTTCTTC
once TRBJ2-1 TRBV5-5 NA CASSWGDSPPFF TGTGCCAGCAGTTGGGGGGACTCACCTCCGTTCTTC
NA TRBJ2-1 TRBV5-1 NA CASSLSEYNEQFF TGCGCCAGCAGCTTGAGCGAGTACAATGAGCAGTTCTTC
NA TRBJ2-7 TRBV29-1 NA CSVGGGISYEQYF TGCAGCGTTGGCGGAGGCATCTCCTACGAGCAGTACTTC
NA TRBJ2-7 TRBV30 NA CAWSVSGSSYEQYF TGTGCCTGGAGTGTTTCCGGGAGCTCCTACGAGCAGTACTTC
NA TRBJ2-7 TRBV19 NA CASDPGHPPYEQYF TGTGCCAGTGATCCGGGACATCCCCCCTACGAGCAGTACTTC
NA TRBJ1-1 TRBV30 NA CAWRDIWTEAFF TGTGCCTGGAGGGACATATGGACTGAAGCTTTCTTT
NA TRBJ1-2 TRBV4-1 NA CASSQESLRGGYTF TGCGCCAGCAGCCAAGAAAGCCTACGAGGTGGCTACACCTTC
NA TRBJ2-3 TRBV15 TRBD2 CATSSYPPREGPPDTQYF TGTGCCACCAGCTCTTATCCCCCGCGGGAGGGCCCCCCAGATACGCAGTATTTT
NA TRBJ2-5 TRBV6-1 TRBD2 CASSEWVEGRGGTQYF TGTGCCAGCAGTGAATGGGTGGAGGGACGGGGGGGGACCCAGTACTTC
once TRBJ2-3 TRBV6-1 TRBD2 CASSGPRTSGRPDTQYF TGTGCCAGCAGTGGCCCCCGTACTAGCGGACGACCAGATACGCAGTATTTT
NA TRBJ2-3 TRBV11-3 TRBD2 CASSRTSMDTQYF TGTGCCAGCAGTCGGACTAGCATGGATACGCAGTATTTT
once TRBJ1-1 TRBV11-2 TRBD1 CASSRRQGLNTEAFF TGTGCCAGCAGCAGACGACAGGGGTTAAACACTGAAGCTTTCTTT
NA TRBJ2-5 TRBV5-1 NA CASSSTGWEETQYF TGCGCCAGCAGCTCAACAGGGTGGGAAGAGACCCAGTACTTC
NA TRBJ2-7 TRBV2 TRBD1 CASTPRDRGYEQYF TGTGCCAGCACTCCTCGGGACAGGGGCTACGAGCAGTACTTC
NA TRBJ2-4 TRBV28 NA CASSNPGAKNIQYF TGTGCCAGCTCTAACCCCGGAGCCAAAAACATTCAGTACTTC
NA TRBJ2-7 TRBV15 NA CATSRDLGGKHEQYF TGTGCCACCAGCAGAGATCTTGGGGGGAAGCACGAGCAGTACTTC
NA TRBJ2-7 TRBV13 TRBD2 CASSLGLLGLATAEEQYF TGTGCCAGCAGCTTAGGCCTCCTCGGACTAGCGACGGCGGAAGAGCAGTACTTC
NA TRBJ2-7 TRBV28 TRBD1 CASSLTGASYEQYF TGTGCCAGCAGTTTAACAGGGGCCTCCTACGAGCAGTACTTC
few TRBJ2-7 TRBV5-1 TRBD1 CASSFGQGRGEQYF TGCGCCAGCAGCTTTGGACAGGGGAGGGGCGAGCAGTACTTC
NA TRBJ2-7 TRBV29-1 NA CSVEDRIHGASSYEQYF TGCAGCGTTGAAGATCGAATTCATGGAGCCTCTAGTTACGAGCAGTACTTC
few TRBJ2-2 TRBV10-2 TRBD2 CASSGLAGYTGELFF TGCGCCAGCAGTGGGCTAGCGGGATACACCGGGGAGCTGTTTTTT
NA TRBJ2-2 TRBV29-1 NA CSVGWEPAGTGELFF TGCAGCGTTGGGTGGGAACCCGCGGGCACCGGGGAGCTGTTTTTT
NA TRBJ1-2 TRBV11-2 NA CASRYTSGIGGGYTF TGTGCCAGCAGATATACCTCAGGGATAGGTGGTGGCTACACCTTC
NA TRBJ2-3 TRBV5-1 TRBD2 CASSLQRESTDTQYF TGCGCCAGCAGCTTACAGCGGGAGAGCACAGATACGCAGTATTTT
NA TRBJ1-1 TRBV9 NA CASSVEDRTDAFF TGTGCCAGCAGCGTAGAAGACAGGACTGACGCTTTCTTT